These 22 T cell receptor beta chains were sequenced from one sample in a study of T-cell memory formation after mild COVID-19 (dated by TCRdb to 2020 to 2022). Libraries were built with 5' RACE. TCRdb records Illumina NovaSeq 6000 as the sequencer. TCRdb handled the public reads itself, with Q25 trimming in fastp and clone calling in MiXCR, and kept productive beta chains. Entries that share a CDR3 protein sequence are merged under the most common genes and DNA. The sample contains about 250,000 distinct CDR3 sequences, roughly 15% of them found a single time. The ten largest account for 3.5% of the sample. Material: PBMCs or a T cell subset sorted from them (not recorded which). The receptors come from a man between 18 and 35 years old who had mild COVID-19 (a few samples of this study predate the infection). The sample titles of this study are shuffled in the database, so cell type and time point are left out; the donor was told from shared clones.

The V gene is TRBV4-3, the J gene TRBJ2-2, with TRBD1 matching 8 bases. CDR3 length equals 15 residues. The germline CDR1 and CDR2 sequences are LGHNA and YSLEER. With V trimmed by 4 bases and J by 6 bases, 7 bases remained unmatched. The CDR3 DNA reads TGCGCCAGCAGCCGACGGACAGGGATCGCCGGGGAGCTGTTTTTT. It codes for CASSRRTGIAGELFF.

This clonotype was observed at least ten times. The chain employs TRBV7-2 and TRBJ2-7; TRBD2 matches at 7 bases. The germline V gene encodes CDR1 SGHTA and CDR2 FQGNSA. After removal of 1 base from V and 2 bases from J, the junction contained 5 bases not matched to a gene. There are 15 residues in the CDR3. CDR3 DNA sequence: TGTGCCAGCAGCTTAGTAGCGGGCGATCCCTACGAGCAGTACTTC. This codes for CASSLVAGDPYEQYF.

The V and J genes are TRBV12-3 or TRBV12-4 and TRBJ1-1; no firm D call. The V end was cut by 3 bases, the J end by 6 bases, with 11 bases between. This CDR3 contains 13 residues. The CDR3 nucleotides are TGTGCCAGCAGTTTTCGCGGACGTTCTGAAGCTTTCTTT. Translated, it gives CASSFRGRSEAFF.

This clonotype was detected many times. DNA of the CDR3: TGTGCCAGCAGCCTAAGTGCAGGGGCCCCATCGTGGGAGACCCAGTACTTC. Encoded protein: CASSLSAGAPSWETQYF. The chain uses TRBV7-8 and TRBJ2-5; D is perhaps TRBD1 (6 bases). CDR1 is SGHVS, CDR2 FQNEAQ, per germline. V was pared by 5 bases and J by 5 bases, with 24 bases between. The CDR3 length is 17 residues.

This rearrangement joins TRBV7-8 to TRBJ2-1; the match to TRBD2 covers 14 bases. The CDR3 covers 15 residues. Unmatched junction bases numbered 5, after V lost 5 bases and J lost 8 bases. CDR1 is SGHVS and CDR2 is FQNEAQ in the germline V gene. CDR3 sequence reads: CASSRGTSGGYEQFF. The CDR3 bases are TGTGCCAGCAGCCGCGGGACTAGCGGGGGTTATGAGCAGTTCTTC. Based on the CDR3 plus reference TRBV7-8 and TRBJ2-1, the full variable domain is GAGVSQSPRYKVAKRGQDVALRCDPISGHVSLFWYQQALGQGPEFLTYFQNEAQLDKSGLPSDRFFAERPEGSVSTLKIQRTQQEDSAVYLCASSRGTSGGYEQFFGPGTRLTVL.

The rearrangement links TRBV5-1 to TRBJ1-4; 9 bases fit TRBD1. There are 16 residues in the CDR3. V trimming: 2 bases; J trimming: 7 bases; junction bases outside the gene matches: 9. Looked up from germline, CDR1 is SGHRS and CDR2 is YFSETQ. CDR3 sequence reads: CASSLGQGLVVEKLFF. DNA for the CDR3: TGCGCCAGCAGCTTAGGACAGGGGCTAGTCGTTGAAAAACTGTTTTTT.

This clonotype was seen a handful of times. CDR3 bases: TGTGCCAGCGGACCTATCGGCGTGGGAAACATTCAGTACTTC. Protein sequence: CASGPIGVGNIQYF. The genes are TRBV5-5 and TRBJ2-4; D uncertain. Germline V gene lookup returns CDR1 SGHKS and CDR2 YYEKEE (reference sequence). V was trimmed by 7 bases and J by 6 bases, leaving 17 bases between them. The CDR3 runs 14 residues.

V and J are TRBV9 and TRBJ2-3; TRBD2 matches 12 bases. The CDR3 is 17 residues long. V lost 3 bases to trimming and J lost 1 base; unmatched junction nucleotides: 6. The germline V gene encodes CDR1 SGDLS and CDR2 YYNGEE. CDR3 DNA sequence: TGTGCCAGCAGCGCCACCACTAGCGGGGGGCGCACAGATACGCAGTATTTT. Its protein product is CASSATTSGGRTDTQYF.

The chain is built from TRBV5-1 and TRBJ2-1; TRBD2 aligns across 10 bases. V was clipped by 1 base and J by 8 bases; unmatched bases: 6. This CDR3 contains 15 residues. Germline CDR1 SGHRS, CDR2 YFSETQ. As DNA, the CDR3 is TGCGCCAGCAGCTTGCGAAGCGGGGGGGCCTATGAGCAGTTCTTC. Translation gives CASSLRSGGAYEQFF.

The V call is TRBV29-1, the J call TRBJ2-1, with TRBD2 identical over 13 bases. The V segment lost 6 bases and the J segment 1 base; nucleotides outside the gene matches: 21. The CDR3 has 21 amino acids. From germline, CDR1 is SQVTM and CDR2 ANQGSEA. The CDR3 region is CSVRETSGGPIMSGSYNEQFF. For the CDR3, the DNA is TGCAGCGTCCGGGAGACTAGCGGGGGGCCCATAATGTCGGGGTCCTACAATGAGCAGTTCTTC.

In this sample, this clonotype turned up many times. V gene TRBV20-1 combines with J gene TRBJ1-1; a weak D match, TRBD1 (5 bases). This CDR3 region has 14 residues. Germline loops: CDR1 DFQATT, CDR2 SNEGSKA (reference sequence). V was clipped by 6 bases and J by 1 base, with 15 bases between them. CDR3 in DNA: TGCAGTGCGCCCCGACAGTTCCGGAACACTGAAGCTTTCTTT. Its protein product is CSAPRQFRNTEAFF.

V usage is TRBV20-1 and J usage is TRBJ2-7; 10 nucleotides match TRBD2. CDR1 is DFQATT, CDR2 SNEGSKA, per germline (reference sequence). V lost 6 bases to trimming and J lost 0 bases; unmatched junction nucleotides: 8. This CDR3 spans 15 amino acids. Written as DNA, the CDR3 is TGCAGTGCCGCAATAGCGGGGGGCCTCTCCTACGAGCAGTACGTC. Its translation is CSAAIAGGLSYEQYV.

This clonotype was detected a few times. The rearrangement uses TRBV7-9 and TRBJ1-1; D call uncertain. Trimming stripped 1 base from V and 8 bases from J, with 11 bases between. Per the germline V gene, CDR1 is SEHNR and CDR2 is FQNEAQ (reference sequence). The CDR3 has 13 amino acids. CDR3 residues: CASSLVRAHEAFF. For the CDR3, the DNA is TGTGCCAGCAGCTTAGTTCGCGCACACGAAGCTTTCTTT.

This clonotype has a handful of counts. The chain has TRBV6-7 and TRBJ2-3; D possibly uses TRBD1 or TRBD2 (7 bases each). TRBV6-7 is labeled an ORF, and its function is uncertain. The V end was cut by 2 bases, the J end by 0 bases, with 12 bases between. CDR3 length equals 16 residues. As DNA, the CDR3 is TGTGCCAGCAGTTACCAGGGGGGGGCTAGCACAGATACGCAGTATTTT. The encoded protein is CASSYQGGASTDTQYF.

The chain recombines TRBV10-3 with TRBJ2-2; the D gene is possibly TRBD1 (6 bases). The CDR3 has 13 amino acids. The germline CDR1 and CDR2 sequences are ENHRY and SYGVKD. The V gene lost 6 bases and the J gene lost 5 bases, with 10 bases spanning the gap. The CDR3 protein is CAIRVTGTGELFF. DNA of the CDR3: TGTGCCATCAGAGTAACAGGGACCGGGGAGCTGTTTTTT.

The chain couples TRBV7-8 to TRBJ2-1; TRBD2 agrees at 7 bases. Germline V gives CDR1 SGHVS, CDR2 FQNEAQ. CDR3 length equals 14 residues. V was pared by 3 bases and J by 4 bases, with 3 bases of the junction left unmatched. The CDR3 spells CASSLTSLYNEQFF. The CDR3 bases are TGTGCCAGCAGCTTGACTAGCCTGTACAATGAGCAGTTCTTC.

The chain recombines TRBV5-1 with TRBJ1-2; tentatively, D is TRBD1 (5 bases). The CDR3 runs 16 residues. CDR1 and CDR2 from the germline V gene are SGHRS and YFSETQ. V gave up 3 bases and J gave up 6 bases, with 21 bases separating them. This chain's CDR3 is CASSSREGNSRDGYTF. Here the CDR3 DNA reads TGCGCCAGCAGCTCCCGCGAGGGGAATAGTCGAGATGGCTACACCTTC.

The J gene is TRBJ2-5, the V gene TRBV6-6, with D possibly being TRBD1 (5 bases). This CDR3 contains 14 residues. Trimming pared 0 bases from V and 9 bases from J, leaving 14 bases between. Germline assignment: CDR1 MNHNY and CDR2 SVGAGI (reference sequence). CDR3 residues: CASSYSGLLRAQYF. The CDR3 DNA reads TGTGCCAGCAGTTACTCGGGGCTGCTAAGGGCCCAGTACTTC.

This clonotype was recorded a few times. The V call is TRBV5-4, the J call TRBJ2-2, with TRBD2 matching over 7 bases. The CDR3 totals 13 residues. V gave up 5 bases and J gave up 3 bases; unmatched junction bases: 1. Germline lookup yields CDR1 SGHNT and CDR2 YYREEE (reference sequence). CDR3 sequence: CASRGGYTGELFF. The CDR3 nucleotides are TGTGCCAGCAGGGGGGGGTACACCGGGGAGCTGTTTTTT.

CDR3 sequence: CAWSMRGNEQFF. The CDR3 DNA follows: TGTGCCTGGAGCATGCGGGGGAATGAGCAGTTCTTC. This rearrangement joins TRBV30 to TRBJ2-1, with 7 nucleotides matching TRBD2. Per the germline V gene, CDR1 is GTSNPN and CDR2 is SVGIG (reference sequence). Trimming cost V 3 bases and J 7 bases; bases outside gene matches: 3. The CDR3 runs to 12 residues.

There are many counts of this clonotype. V is TRBV7-9 and J is TRBJ2-5; 9 nucleotides align to TRBD1. The CDR3 totals 15 residues. J gave up 5 bases and V 3 bases, and 7 bases lay outside the gene matches. Germline-derived CDR1 and CDR2 are SEHNR and FQNEAQ (reference sequence). CDR3 sequence: CASSFSGQGIETQYF. As DNA, the CDR3 is TGTGCCAGCAGCTTCTCGGGACAGGGAATCGAGACCCAGTACTTC.

The CDR3 is CASSLQLAGGLVPDTQYF. In DNA form, the CDR3 reads TGTGCCAGCAGCCTCCAACTAGCGGGGGGATTGGTGCCAGATACGCAGTATTTT. V usage is TRBV3-1 and J usage is TRBJ2-3; TRBD2 matches at 12 bases. This CDR3 comprises 18 residues. Per the germline V gene, CDR1 is LGHDT and CDR2 is YNNKEL (reference sequence). V lost 4 bases, J lost 4 bases, and 12 bases stayed unmatched.